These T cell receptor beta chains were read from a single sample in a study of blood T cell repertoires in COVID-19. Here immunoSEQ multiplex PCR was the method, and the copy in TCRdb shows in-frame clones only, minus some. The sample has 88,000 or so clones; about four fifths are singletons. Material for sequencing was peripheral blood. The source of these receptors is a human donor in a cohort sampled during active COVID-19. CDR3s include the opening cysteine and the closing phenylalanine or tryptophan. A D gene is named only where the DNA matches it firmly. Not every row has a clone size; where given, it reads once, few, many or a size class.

CDR3 DNA: TGTGCCAGCAGTTCAGATCCCACAGATACGCAGTATTTT; CDR3 protein: CASSSDPTDTQYF; V gene: TRBV6-5; clone size: -; J gene: TRBJ2-3; D gene: -
CDR3 DNA: TGTGCCAGCAGTTTCGCGGGGTATGGCTACACCTTC; CDR3 protein: CASSFAGYGYTF; V gene: TRBV12-3/TRBV12-4; clone size: few; J gene: TRBJ1-2; D gene: -
CDR3 DNA: TGTGCCAGCAGTTTGAGGGACAGGGACTTCACAGATACGCAGTATTTT; CDR3 protein: CASSLRDRDFTDTQYF; V gene: TRBV27; clone size: -; J gene: TRBJ2-3; D gene: TRBD1
CDR3 DNA: TGTGCCATCAGTGAAAAGTCGGCGACTAGCGGCACCGGGGAGCTGTTTTTT; CDR3 protein: CAISEKSATSGTGELFF; V gene: TRBV10-3; clone size: few; J gene: TRBJ2-2; D gene: TRBD2
CDR3 DNA: TGTGCCAGCTCACCTGGGACATTAAACACTGAAGCTTTCTTT; CDR3 protein: CASSPGTLNTEAFF; V gene: TRBV18; clone size: -; J gene: TRBJ1-1; D gene: -
CDR3 DNA: TGTGCCAGCAGCCAAGATAAGGGGACTAGCGGGAGGGCGGGAGAGACCCAGTACTTC; CDR3 protein: CASSQDKGTSGRAGETQYF; V gene: TRBV3-1/TRBV3-2; clone size: -; J gene: TRBJ2-5; D gene: TRBD2
CDR3 DNA: TGTGCCAGCACCCCGCAGGGCTATGGCTACACCTTC; CDR3 protein: CASTPQGYGYTF; V gene: TRBV7-9; clone size: few; J gene: TRBJ1-2; D gene: -
CDR3 DNA: TGCGCCAGCAGCCAATACGGGACAGGACAAGAGACCCAGTACTTC; CDR3 protein: CASSQYGTGQETQYF; V gene: TRBV4-1; clone size: -; J gene: TRBJ2-5; D gene: TRBD1
CDR3 DNA: TGTGCCATCAGCACCCCGGCAGGCACTGAAGCTTTCTTT; CDR3 protein: CAISTPAGTEAFF; V gene: TRBV10-3; clone size: -; J gene: TRBJ1-1; D gene: -
CDR3 DNA: TGTGCCAGCAGCCAAGATGGGATAGCGGAGTCCCCAGATACGCAGTATTTT; CDR3 protein: CASSQDGIAESPDTQYF; V gene: TRBV4-2; clone size: -; J gene: TRBJ2-3; D gene: -
CDR3 DNA: TGTGCCAGTAGTCCCGCCCAGGGTGAGAGCGAGCAGTACTTC; CDR3 protein: CASSPAQGESEQYF; V gene: TRBV19; clone size: few; J gene: TRBJ2-7; D gene: -
CDR3 DNA: TGTGCCAGTAGTACCGTAAGCGGGAGCTCCTACGAGCAGTACTTC; CDR3 protein: CASSTVSGSSYEQYF; V gene: TRBV19; clone size: once; J gene: TRBJ2-7; D gene: TRBD2
CDR3 DNA: TGTGCCAGCAACAAGGACTACACAGATACGCAGTATTTT; CDR3 protein: CASNKDYTDTQYF; V gene: TRBV2; clone size: -; J gene: TRBJ2-3; D gene: -
CDR3 DNA: TGCGCCAGCAGCTTCCGCGGGACTAGCGGGAGGGCCACAGATACGCAGTATTTT; CDR3 protein: CASSFRGTSGRATDTQYF; V gene: TRBV5-1; clone size: -; J gene: TRBJ2-3; D gene: TRBD2
CDR3 DNA: TGTGCCACCAGTGACGGGATCTTGGCATACTTC; CDR3 protein: CATSDGILAYF; V gene: TRBV24-1; clone size: few; J gene: TRBJ2-5; D gene: -
CDR3 DNA: TGTGCCAGCAGCTTACTAGCGGGAGATTCGTATGAGCAGTTCTTC; CDR3 protein: CASSLLAGDSYEQFF; V gene: TRBV7-2; clone size: -; J gene: TRBJ2-1; D gene: TRBD2
CDR3 DNA: TGTGCCAGCAGTTTTTTGGCTAGCGGGAGCCATGAGCAGTTCTTC; CDR3 protein: CASSFLASGSHEQFF; V gene: TRBV28; clone size: -; J gene: TRBJ2-1; D gene: TRBD2
CDR3 DNA: TGTGCCAGCAGCGGGAAATTGATGGGGGGAGCGGGCTACACCTTC; CDR3 protein: CASSGKLMGGAGYTF; V gene: TRBV7-9; clone size: -; J gene: TRBJ1-2; D gene: -
CDR3 DNA: TGTGCCAGCAGCTTGGTTCTCTCCTACAATGAGCAGTTCTTC; CDR3 protein: CASSLVLSYNEQFF; V gene: TRBV5-4; clone size: -; J gene: TRBJ2-1; D gene: -
CDR3 DNA: TGTGCCAGCAGCTTATCCCGGACAGGGCCTAACAATGAGCAGTTCTTC; CDR3 protein: CASSLSRTGPNNEQFF; V gene: TRBV11-2; clone size: once; J gene: TRBJ2-1; D gene: TRBD1
CDR3 DNA: TGTGCCAGCTCAATGACAGGGGGTGATTATAGCAATCAGCCCCAGCATTTT; CDR3 protein: CASSMTGGDYSNQPQHF; V gene: TRBV18; clone size: -; J gene: TRBJ1-5; D gene: TRBD1
CDR3 DNA: TGTGCCAGCAGCTTAGTGGGGAGTCAGCCCCAGCATTTT; CDR3 protein: CASSLVGSQPQHF; V gene: TRBV7-9; clone size: -; J gene: TRBJ1-5; D gene: -
CDR3 DNA: TGTGCCAGCAGGCCCACAGGGTACGAGACCCAGTACTTC; CDR3 protein: CASRPTGYETQYF; V gene: TRBV2; clone size: -; J gene: TRBJ2-5; D gene: -
CDR3 DNA: TGTGCCAGCAGCTCGCAGATTGGGACTAGCGGCAACAATGAGCAGTTCTTC; CDR3 protein: CASSSQIGTSGNNEQFF; V gene: TRBV7-6; clone size: -; J gene: TRBJ2-1; D gene: TRBD2
CDR3 DNA: TGTGCCATCAGTGAGACTCCCACTAATGAAAAACTGTTTTTT; CDR3 protein: CAISETPTNEKLFF; V gene: TRBV10-3; clone size: -; J gene: TRBJ1-4; D gene: -
CDR3 DNA: TGTGCCATCAGTGACCCAACTAGCGGGAGTACAAATGAGCAGTTCTTC; CDR3 protein: CAISDPTSGSTNEQFF; V gene: TRBV10-3; clone size: once; J gene: TRBJ2-1; D gene: TRBD2
CDR3 DNA: TGCAGTGCTAGTCCCCCCCAGGACGAAGTGGCGGGAGGGTACTCCTACGAGCAGTACTTC; CDR3 protein: CSASPPQDEVAGGYSYEQYF; V gene: TRBV20-1; clone size: once; J gene: TRBJ2-7; D gene: TRBD2
CDR3 DNA: TGTGCCAGCAGCCCAGGAGGGTCGGCCGGGGAGCTGTTTTTT; CDR3 protein: CASSPGGSAGELFF; V gene: TRBV16; clone size: -; J gene: TRBJ2-2; D gene: -
CDR3 DNA: TGTGCCAGTAGTTTGACTAGCGGGAGGGCCTCCTACAATGAGCAGTTCTTC; CDR3 protein: CASSLTSGRASYNEQFF; V gene: TRBV19; clone size: -; J gene: TRBJ2-1; D gene: TRBD2
CDR3 DNA: TGTGCCAGCTCACCACCCAACAGGGGGAACACTGAAGCTTTCTTT; CDR3 protein: CASSPPNRGNTEAFF; V gene: TRBV18; clone size: -; J gene: TRBJ1-1; D gene: TRBD1
CDR3 DNA: TGCGCCAGCAGCCAAGAGGGACTAGCGGGAGCAACCTCCTACAATGAGCAGTTCTTC; CDR3 protein: CASSQEGLAGATSYNEQFF; V gene: TRBV4-1; clone size: -; J gene: TRBJ2-1; D gene: TRBD2
CDR3 DNA: TGTGCCAGCAGAGATACGACAGGGATGACCTACGAGCAGTACTTC; CDR3 protein: CASRDTTGMTYEQYF; V gene: TRBV6-6; clone size: -; J gene: TRBJ2-7; D gene: TRBD1
CDR3 DNA: TGTGCCAGCGGGGCCTCCGGTGAAAAACTGTTTTTT; CDR3 protein: CASGASGEKLFF; V gene: TRBV2; clone size: -; J gene: TRBJ1-4; D gene: -
CDR3 DNA: TGTGCCAGCAGTCGAGCGGGAGAGGAGACCCAGTACTTC; CDR3 protein: CASSRAGEETQYF; V gene: TRBV6-5; clone size: -; J gene: TRBJ2-5; D gene: TRBD2
CDR3 DNA: TGTGCCAGCAGCCCGGACAGGGGAAACATTCAGTACTTC; CDR3 protein: CASSPDRGNIQYF; V gene: TRBV12-3/TRBV12-4; clone size: -; J gene: TRBJ2-4; D gene: TRBD1
CDR3 DNA: TGTGCCAGCAGTAGCGGTAGGCAAGAGACCCAGTACTTC; CDR3 protein: CASSSGRQETQYF; V gene: TRBV9; clone size: few; J gene: TRBJ2-5; D gene: -
CDR3 DNA: TGTGCCAGCAGACCTACAGGGAAGGCTCAGCCCCAGCATTTT; CDR3 protein: CASRPTGKAQPQHF; V gene: TRBV6-5; clone size: -; J gene: TRBJ1-5; D gene: -
CDR3 DNA: TGTGCCAGTAGCAGGTCAACTAATGAAAAACTGTTTTTT; CDR3 protein: CASSRSTNEKLFF; V gene: TRBV19; clone size: -; J gene: TRBJ1-4; D gene: -
CDR3 DNA: TGCAGTGCTAGTGGGCAGGGGGGTGGAAATGAAAAACTGTTTTTT; CDR3 protein: CSASGQGGGNEKLFF; V gene: TRBV20-1; clone size: -; J gene: TRBJ1-4; D gene: TRBD1